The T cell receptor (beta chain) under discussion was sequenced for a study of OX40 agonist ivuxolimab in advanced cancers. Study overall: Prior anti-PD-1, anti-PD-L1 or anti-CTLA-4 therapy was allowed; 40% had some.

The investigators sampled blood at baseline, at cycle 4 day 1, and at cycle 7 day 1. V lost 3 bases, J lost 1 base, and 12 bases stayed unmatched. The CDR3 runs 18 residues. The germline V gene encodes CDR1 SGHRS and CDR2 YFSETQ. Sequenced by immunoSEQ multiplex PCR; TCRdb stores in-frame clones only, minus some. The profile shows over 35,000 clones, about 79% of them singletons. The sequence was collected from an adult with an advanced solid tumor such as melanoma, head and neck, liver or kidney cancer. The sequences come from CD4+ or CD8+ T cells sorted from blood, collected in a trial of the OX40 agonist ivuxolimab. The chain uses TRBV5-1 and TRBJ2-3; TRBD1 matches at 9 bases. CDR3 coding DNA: TGCGCCAGCAGCTCGGGACAGGGCGGAGGGGGAGGCACAGATACGCAGTATTTT. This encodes CASSSGQGGGGGTDTQYF.